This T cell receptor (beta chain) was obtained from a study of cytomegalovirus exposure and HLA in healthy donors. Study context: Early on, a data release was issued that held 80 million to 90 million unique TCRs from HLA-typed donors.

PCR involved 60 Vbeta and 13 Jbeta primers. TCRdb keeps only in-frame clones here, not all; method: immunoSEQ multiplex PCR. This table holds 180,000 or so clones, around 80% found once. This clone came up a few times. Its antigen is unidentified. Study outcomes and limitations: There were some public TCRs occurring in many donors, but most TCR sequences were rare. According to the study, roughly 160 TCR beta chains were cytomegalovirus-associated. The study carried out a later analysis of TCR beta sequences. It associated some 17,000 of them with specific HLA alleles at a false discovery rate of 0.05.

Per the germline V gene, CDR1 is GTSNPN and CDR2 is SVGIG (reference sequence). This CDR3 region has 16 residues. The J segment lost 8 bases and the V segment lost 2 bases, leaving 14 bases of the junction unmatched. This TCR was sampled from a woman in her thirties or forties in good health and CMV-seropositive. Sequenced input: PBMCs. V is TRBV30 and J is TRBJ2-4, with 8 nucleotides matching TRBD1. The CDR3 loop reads CAWSNPTAGGTDIQYF. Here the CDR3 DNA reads TGTGCCTGGAGTAACCCGACGGCAGGGGGCACAGACATTCAGTACTTC.